The text below deals with one T cell receptor beta chain. This clone was counted only a few times. It lacks a known antigen. Per-nucleotide qualities are absent, and no much larger clonotype sits a single base away. This entry comes from a study of beta chain features in type 1 diabetes (dated by TCRdb to 2016 to 2019). In the study overall: Mean age, gender distribution, total cell number and subset yield did not differ between patients and healthy donors. A total of some 110 million sorted cells were examined across all samples, and a strong correlation was observed between cell number per subset and RNA yield. The study compared TCRB repertoires of sorted circulating CD4+ T cell subsets between recently diagnosed type 1 diabetes patients and matched healthy donors. Whereas all 28 donors provided naive and central memory subsets, regulatory and stem cell-like memory subsets were isolated from just 8 patients and roughly 8 healthy donors.

The entire isolated RNA was reverse transcribed using the High Capacity cDNA Reverse Transcription Kit, and thus expressed TCRB transcripts were sequenced. Deep immunoSEQ sequencing was performed on naive, central memory and regulatory T cell samples, with an average of roughly 3.6 million total reads per sample. Sorted cells were lysed in RLT buffer and RNA was extracted with DNase-treated RNeasy Micro or Mini kits, depending on cell number. To prevent cross-contamination, each cell subset was processed individually, whereas patient and healthy donor samples were processed jointly. The immunoSEQ multiplex PCR was used to amplify TCRB sequences from cDNA, yielding 87-bp fragments that span the CDR3 region. Sequencing of the amplicons was performed on the Illumina HiSeq platform. The paper's processing steps were these. PCR bias was computationally corrected using synthetic template baselines, reads within Hamming distance 2 were collapsed, and singletons that could not be merged were discarded. By aligning reads against IMGT, V, D and J genes, CDR3 length, and insertions or deletions at six rearrangement sites were assigned. Clonotype counts were normalized to sorted cell number within each subset before computing true diversity and Gini coefficients with the tcR R package. Repertoire sharing was quantified using the overlap coefficient calculated on TCRB nucleotide sequences. As a proxy for the pre-selection repertoire, out-of-frame TCRB sequences from naive cells were analyzed. TCRdb mirrors the immuneACCESS table, restricted to in-frame sequences. Some clones are absent from its copies; in checked studies, under half trace to an unresolved V gene, and the reason for the others is unknown. The V and J calls and the clone size are those of that table, but D and trimming were determined from the DNA. In all, the sample holds 280,000 or so clones, and approximately 15% of those were seen once. Roughly 0.015% of the sample belongs to the ten largest clones.

Each donor gave one peripheral blood draw, about 110 mL on average, collected into heparinised tubes. A BD FACSAria II was used to sort naive, central memory, regulatory and stem cell-like memory CD4+ T cells with a panel that included CD45RO, CCR7, CD25, CD127, CD95 and CD27. All sorted populations exceeded 95% purity. PBMCs were isolated immediately by Lymphoprep density gradient centrifugation and stained directly without culture. To minimize batch effects, samples were stained and sorted in pairs, one healthy donor with one patient per experiment. Counted from cysteine to valine, this CDR3 has 11 amino acids. Left in the record is the CDR3 DNA by itself, 33 bases read in frame from the first base. From a lookup of the germline V gene, CDR1 and CDR2 are MDHEN and SYDVKM. Overall results and qualifications from the work: Naive, central memory and regulatory TCRB repertoires appeared to be more alike among patients than among healthy donors. Because small numbers of individuals were included in the HLA sub-analyses, any influence of HLA type on TCRB rearrangement was left unresolved. In all four CD4+ subsets, TCRB CDR3 length was moderately but significantly shorter in type 1 diabetes patients. Because cDNA rather than genomic DNA was sequenced, highly expressing activated cells could have been over-represented, although no difference in activation and CD3 levels was found between groups. PCR may preferentially amplify shorter templates, but because patient and control samples were amplified and corrected together, any resulting skew would affect both groups equally. Patients with type 1 diabetes made fewer insertions and deleted more nucleotides at VDJ recombination sites, implying thymic rearrangement abnormalities.

This sequence originates from a man aged 18-30 years with type 1 diabetes. The rearranged chain carries TRBV28 and TRBJ2-7; TRBD2 aligns with 9 central bases. The sample comprised naive CD4+ T cells from blood. The sample's cell subset or site label, in plain terms: true naive CD4+ T cells. The CDR3 reads CASSSQGGRAV. Here is the DNA: TGTGCCAGCAGTTCCCAAGGCGGGAGGGCCGTC.